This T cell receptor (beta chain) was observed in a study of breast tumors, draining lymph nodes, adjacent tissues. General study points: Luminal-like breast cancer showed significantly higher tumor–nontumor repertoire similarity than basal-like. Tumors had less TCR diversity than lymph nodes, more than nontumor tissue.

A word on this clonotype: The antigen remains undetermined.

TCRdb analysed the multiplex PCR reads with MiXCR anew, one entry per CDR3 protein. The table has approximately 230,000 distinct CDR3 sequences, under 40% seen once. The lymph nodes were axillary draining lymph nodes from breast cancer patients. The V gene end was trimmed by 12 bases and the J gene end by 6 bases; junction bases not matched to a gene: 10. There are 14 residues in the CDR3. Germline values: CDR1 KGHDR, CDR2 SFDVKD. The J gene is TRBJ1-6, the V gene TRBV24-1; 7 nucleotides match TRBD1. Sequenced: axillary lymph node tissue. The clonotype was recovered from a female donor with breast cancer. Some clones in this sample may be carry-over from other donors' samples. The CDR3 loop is CAPPTGTTNSPLHF. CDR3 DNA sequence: TGTGCCCCGCCGACAGGGACGACTAATTCACCCCTCCACTTT.